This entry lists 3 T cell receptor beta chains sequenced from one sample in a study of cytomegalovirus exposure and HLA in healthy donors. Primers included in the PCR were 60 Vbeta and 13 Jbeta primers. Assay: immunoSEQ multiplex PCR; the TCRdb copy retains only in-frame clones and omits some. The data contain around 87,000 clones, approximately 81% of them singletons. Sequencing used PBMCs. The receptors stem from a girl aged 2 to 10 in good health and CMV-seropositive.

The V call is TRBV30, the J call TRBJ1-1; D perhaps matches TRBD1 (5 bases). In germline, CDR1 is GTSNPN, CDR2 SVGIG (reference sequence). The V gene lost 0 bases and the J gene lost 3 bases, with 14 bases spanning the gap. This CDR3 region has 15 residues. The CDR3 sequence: CAWSVRGGFHTEAFF. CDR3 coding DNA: TGTGCCTGGAGTGTACGGGGGGGTTTTCACACTGAAGCTTTCTTT.

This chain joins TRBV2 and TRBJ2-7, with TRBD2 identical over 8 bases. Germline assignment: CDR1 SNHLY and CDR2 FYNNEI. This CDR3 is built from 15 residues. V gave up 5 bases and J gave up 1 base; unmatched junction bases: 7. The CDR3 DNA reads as TGTGCCAGCAGTCCCTCCGGGACTAGATCCTACGAGCAGTACTTC. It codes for CASSPSGTRSYEQYF.

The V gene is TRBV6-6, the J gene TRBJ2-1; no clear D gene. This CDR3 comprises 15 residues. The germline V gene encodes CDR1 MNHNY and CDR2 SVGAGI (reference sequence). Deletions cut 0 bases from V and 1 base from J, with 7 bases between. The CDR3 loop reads CASSYSSPSYNEQFF. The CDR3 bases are TGTGCCAGCAGTTACTCTTCCCCATCCTACAATGAGCAGTTCTTC.